This T cell receptor beta chain emerged from a study of T cell clones after liver transplantation. Across the whole study: Timepoints were pre-transplant, pre-withdrawal, and after withdrawal was completed or failed.

The table came from immunoSEQ multiplex PCR; TCRdb's copy has only in-frame clones and leaves some out. The repertoire holds 25,000 to 40,000 clones, about 94% seen once, with about 25% in the top ten. Germline-derived CDR1 and CDR2 are ENHRY and SYGVKD. The CDR3 has 15 residues. V was shortened by 3 bases and J by 0 bases, with 9 bases between the two germline ends. The V gene is TRBV10-3, the J gene TRBJ2-1; D is perhaps TRBD2 (6 bases). This sequence was found in a human patient who received a liver transplant. A share of the T cells may be of graft donor origin. Here the sequenced sample was CD8+ T cells from blood, taken 12 months after liver transplant. CDR3 region: CAISDGGNSYNEQFF. In DNA, the CDR3 is TGTGCCATCAGTGATGGCGGGAACTCCTACAATGAGCAGTTCTTC.